This TCR beta chain derives from a study of blood T cells in healthy people across ages. This clonotype was seen at least ten times. V was pared by 5 bases and J by 0 bases, with 13 bases of the junction left unmatched. CDR3 length equals 16 residues. CDR1 is DFQATT, CDR2 SNEGSKA, per germline (reference sequence). A sample-barcoded 5' primer and a J-beta primer mix were used in a second PCR of roughly 6 to 12 cycles. Using its own MiXCR run on the 5' RACE reads, TCRdb lists one record per CDR3 protein. Among around 1,500,000 distinct CDR3 sequences listed, roughly 27% were seen once. The material sequenced was blood. This sequence was found in a woman aged 30 to 39 in good health. This chain connects TRBV20-1 to TRBJ2-7; TRBD2 matches 7 bases. The DNA for the CDR3 is TGCAGTGCTCACGGTCACGCTAGCGGTGTCTCCTACGAGCAGTACTTC. Translation gives CSAHGHASGVSYEQYF.